The 19 T cell receptor beta chains given below trace back to one sample, sequenced in a study of blood T cell repertoires in COVID-19. Profiled with immunoSEQ multiplex PCR; TCRdb holds only in-frame clones, not every one. Of a few hundred thousand clones in the sample, 92% were seen once. Sample: PBMCs or T cells enriched from blood (not recorded which). These receptors all stem from a woman in her thirties who had recovered from COVID-19.

In DNA form, the CDR3 reads TGTGCCAGTGCCGAGAGCTCCTATAATTCACCCCTCCACTTT. Amino acids: CASAESSYNSPLHF. V gene TRBV19 combines with J gene TRBJ1-6; D call uncertain. Germline V gene sequence: CDR1 LNHDA, CDR2 SQIVND (reference sequence). Trimming took off 8 bases at V and 0 bases at J, with 8 bases between the two ends. There are 14 residues in the CDR3.

Notes on this clone: A junction boundary mismatches the germline segment, possibly from a read error. The chain is built from TRBV7-7 and TRBJ2-1; TRBD2 matches at 8 bases. This CDR3 is 15 amino acids long. Germline V gene sequence: CDR1 SSHAT, CDR2 FNYEAQ (reference sequence). Here the CDR3 reads CASSLGGGYNNEQFF. CDR3 DNA sequence: TGTGCTAGCAGCTTGGGCGGGGGGTACAACAATGAGCAGTTCTTC.

The sample holds a few counts of this clone. The chain combines TRBV27 with TRBJ1-1; D might be TRBD1 (5 bases). The V gene lost 5 bases and the J gene lost 1 base, with 14 bases spanning the gap. CDR1 and CDR2 from the germline V gene are MNHEY and SMNVEV (reference sequence). This CDR3 region has 15 residues. For the CDR3, the DNA is TGTGCCAGCAGTCGTACAGGCCCAAGGAACACTGAAGCTTTCTTT. This translates into CASSRTGPRNTEAFF.

Regarding this clone: The sample holds other DNA sequences that translate to the same CDR3. The gene calls are TRBV5-1 and TRBJ2-5; D possibly corresponds to TRBD2 (5 bases). V was cut by 1 base and J by 5 bases, with 12 bases left in between. From germline, CDR1 is SGHRS and CDR2 YFSETQ. CDR3 size: 14 residues. CDR3 bases: TGCGCCAGCAGCTTGTTCAGCGGTGGCGAGACCCAGTACTTC. Translated: CASSLFSGGETQYF. The full variable domain, in which reference TRBV5-1 and TRBJ2-5 provide the parts outside the CDR3, is KAGVTQTPRYLIKTRGQQVTLSCSPISGHRSVSWYQQTPGQGLQFLFEYFSETQRNKGNFPGRFSGRQFSNSRSEMNVSTLELGDSALYLCASSLFSGGETQYFGPGTRLLVL.

This chain's CDR3 is CASSNALLAGVNNEQFF. The CDR3 DNA follows: TGTGCCAGCAGCAACGCTCTTCTAGCGGGAGTTAACAATGAGCAGTTCTTC. The rearrangement links TRBV11-2 to TRBJ2-1; TRBD2 agrees at 10 bases. The CDR3 is made up of 17 amino acids. Germline V lookup: CDR1 SGHAT, CDR2 FQNNGV. J was trimmed by 5 bases and V by 5 bases; bases with no gene match: 12.

This chain uses TRBV6-5 with TRBJ2-4; 14 bases align to TRBD2. This CDR3 has 12 residues. CDR1 and CDR2 from the germline V gene are MNHEY and SVGAGI. V lost 7 bases and J lost 16; bases outside the gene matches: 6. The CDR3 DNA is TGTGCCAGCACCGGACTAGCGGGGGGTAACTACTTC. Translation gives CASTGLAGGNYF.

The chain couples TRBV28 to TRBJ2-7, with D possibly TRBD2 on 5 matching bases. This CDR3 is 16 amino acids long. CDR1 is MDHEN, CDR2 SYDVKM, per germline. Trimming pared 5 bases from V and 2 bases from J, leaving 19 bases between. The CDR3 DNA is TGTGCCAGCAGTGAACCTCTAGCATTCTTCGCCTACGAGCAGTACTTC. It translates to CASSEPLAFFAYEQYF. Using reference TRBV28 and TRBJ2-7 for the parts outside the CDR3, the full variable domain is DVKVTQSSRYLVKRTGEKVFLECVQDMDHENMFWYRQDPGLGLRLIYFSYDVKMKEKGDIPEGYSVSREKKERFSLILESASTNQTSMYLCASSEPLAFFAYEQYFGPGTRLTVT.

This chain connects TRBV5-6 to TRBJ1-6; D gene uncertain. V was shortened by 7 bases and J by 6 bases, with 14 bases between the two germline ends. The germline V gene encodes CDR1 SGHDT and CDR2 YYEEEE. The CDR3 length is 14 residues. For the CDR3, the DNA is TGTGCCAGCGAAGAAGGAGGACGTAATTCACCCCTCCACTTT. It codes for CASEEGGRNSPLHF.

This CDR3 is CASSLVRDRGGEQFF. CDR3 nucleotide sequence: TGTGCCAGCAGCTTAGTTCGCGACAGGGGAGGTGAGCAGTTCTTC. The genes are TRBV7-2 and TRBJ2-1, with TRBD1 identical over 8 bases. V shed 1 base and J 9 bases; nucleotides not matched to a gene: 8. The CDR3 covers 15 residues. Germline CDR1 is SGHTA and CDR2 is FQGNSA.

The gene calls are TRBV6-1 and TRBJ2-7, with 8 nucleotides matching TRBD1. There are 15 residues in the CDR3. V shed 2 bases and J 5 bases; nucleotides not matched to a gene: 8. In germline, CDR1 is MNHNS, CDR2 SASEGT. The CDR3 sequence is CASSEQGAGGNEQYF. As DNA, the CDR3 is TGTGCCAGCAGTGAACAGGGGGCAGGGGGTAACGAGCAGTACTTC.

A single count supports this clone. V gene TRBV4-1 combines with J gene TRBJ1-2, with 9 bases matching TRBD1. CDR1 is MGHRA and CDR2 is YSYEKL in the germline V gene. The CDR3 loop spans 15 amino acids. V gave up 3 bases and J gave up 6 bases; unmatched junction bases: 8. This CDR3 is CASSQGWDRVDGYTF. The CDR3 DNA follows: TGCGCCAGCAGCCAGGGATGGGACAGGGTTGATGGCTACACCTTC.

The chain employs TRBV5-4 and TRBJ2-5, with 7 bases matching TRBD1. V lost 4 bases to trimming and J lost 5 bases; unmatched junction nucleotides: 11. Germline V CDR1 and CDR2: SGHNT, YYREEE (reference sequence). CDR3 length equals 15 residues. CDR3 bases: TGTGCCAGCAGCCCAACCCACAGGGGTCGGGAGACCCAGTACTTC. Translation gives CASSPTHRGRETQYF.

This clone was detected only once. Mismatch with germline at one junction end may stem from a read error. The chain recombines TRBV3-1 (or the pseudogene TRBV3-2) with TRBJ2-1, with 14 bases aligning to TRBD2. The germline CDR1 and CDR2 sequences are LGHDT and YNNKEL (reference sequence). The CDR3 extends over 16 amino acids. The CDR3 DNA sequence: TGTGCCCGCAGCCAGACGACTAGCGGGGGGGGGAATGAGCAGTTCTTC. It yields the protein CARSQTTSGGGNEQFF.

The chain is built from TRBV11-3 and TRBJ2-7, with D possibly matching TRBD2 (5 bases). The V gene's germline CDR1 is SGHNT and CDR2 YENEEA. Between the trimmed V and J ends, which lost 4 bases and 7 bases, there was a span of 14 bases. This CDR3 has 13 residues. CDR3 loop: CASSSSRSGEQYF. The CDR3 DNA reads as TGTGCCAGCAGCTCCTCTAGATCGGGGGAGCAGTACTTC.

Concerning this clone itself: Other DNA variants within this sample encode the same CDR3. This sequence joins TRBV28 and TRBJ1-1, with TRBD1 matching over 7 bases. The junction had 3 bases not matched to a gene; V was cut back by 6 bases and J by 5 bases. The germline CDR1 and CDR2 sequences are MDHEN and SYDVKM. There are 12 residues in the CDR3. The CDR3, as DNA: TGTGCCAGCAGCCCAGGGGGTACTGAAGCTTTCTTT. It codes for CASSPGGTEAFF.

The chain carries TRBV2 and TRBJ1-5; 10 bases agree with TRBD1. Trimming cost V 4 bases and J 7 bases; bases outside gene matches: 4. The length of the CDR3 is 14 residues. Germline assignment: CDR1 SNHLY and CDR2 FYNNEI. DNA of the CDR3: TGTGCCAGCAGTGGACAGGGGGCTCAGCAGCCCCAGCATTTT. Translating it yields CASSGQGAQQPQHF.

The chain has TRBV4-1 and TRBJ2-7, with 7 bases fitting TRBD1. V trimming: 4 bases; J trimming: 4 bases; junction bases outside the gene matches: 1. CDR1 and CDR2 from the germline V gene are MGHRA and YSYEKL. This CDR3 comprises 12 residues. The CDR3 loop reads CASSPTGYEQYF. The CDR3 DNA follows: TGCGCCAGCAGCCCGACAGGGTACGAGCAGTACTTC.

The chain couples TRBV7-9 to TRBJ2-1; maybe TRBD2 (5 bases). This CDR3 spans 16 amino acids. CDR1 SEHNR and CDR2 FQNEAQ come from the germline V gene (reference sequence). V was trimmed by 4 bases and J by 1 base, leaving 14 bases between them. As DNA, the CDR3 is TGTGCCAGCAGCTCCTTAAGCGGTCTGTCCTACAATGAGCAGTTCTTC. This gives the protein CASSSLSGLSYNEQFF. The full variable domain, its missing parts supplied by reference TRBV7-9 and TRBJ2-1, is DTGVSQNPRHKITKRGQNVTFRCDPISEHNRLYWYRQTLGQGPEFLTYFQNEAQLEKSRLLSDRFSAERPKGSFSTLEIQRTEQGDSAMYLCASSSLSGLSYNEQFFGPGTRLTVL.

The chain has TRBV27 and TRBJ2-3; perhaps TRBD2 as D (5 bases). This CDR3 is built from 13 residues. The germline V and J ends were trimmed by 6 bases and 4 bases, with 11 bases remaining between them. The germline CDR1 and CDR2 sequences are MNHEY and SMNVEV (reference sequence). DNA of the CDR3: TGTGCCAGCAGCTCCTGGAGGTCAGATACGCAGTATTTT. This encodes CASSSWRSDTQYF.